This is a list of T cell receptor beta chains from one sample in a study of shared clonotypes between healthy human individuals. This table comes from immunoSEQ multiplex PCR, and its TCRdb copy is limited to in-frame clones, with some not included. This sample has roughly 760,000 clones, with around two thirds found just once. Sequencing used memory CD4+ T cells sorted from blood. The receptor set was obtained from a woman aged 25 to 39 in good health. CDR3s include the opening cysteine and the closing phenylalanine or tryptophan. Each record gives: J gene, V gene, clone size, D gene, CDR3 protein, CDR3 DNA. D genes are given only for firm matches. The size entry is marked missing in some rows and otherwise reads once, few, many or a size class.

>TRBJ2-4|TRBV28|NA|NA
CASSLTQGRNIQYF
TGTGCCAGCAGCCTGACCCAGGGGAGAAACATTCAGTACTTC
>TRBJ1-5|TRBV7-2|NA|NA
CASSLSLWNSNQPQHF
TGTGCCAGCAGCTTATCCCTCTGGAATAGCAATCAGCCCCAGCATTTT
>TRBJ2-7|TRBV28|NA|TRBD1
CASGQGSYEQYF
TGTGCCAGTGGACAGGGGTCCTACGAGCAGTACTTC
>TRBJ1-4|TRBV2|NA|NA
CASSELEQGGEKLFF
TGTGCCAGCAGTGAATTGGAACAAGGAGGTGAAAAACTGTTTTTT
>TRBJ1-2|TRBV19|NA|NA
CASSIRERGYGYTF
TGTGCCAGTAGTATCCGGGAGCGGGGGTATGGCTACACCTTC
>TRBJ2-1|TRBV4-1|NA|NA
CASSQDGASSYNEQFF
TGCGCCAGCAGCCAAGACGGGGCTAGCTCCTACAATGAGCAGTTCTTC
>TRBJ1-5|TRBV10-3|NA|NA
CAISEIGGDQPQHF
TGTGCCATCAGTGAGATCGGGGGGGATCAGCCCCAGCATTTT
>TRBJ2-1|TRBV7-6|NA|TRBD2
CASSQRTSFTYNEQFF
TGTGCCAGCAGCCAACGGACTAGCTTCACCTACAATGAGCAGTTCTTC
>TRBJ1-4|TRBV28|few|NA
CASSSPNEAEKLFF
TGTGCCAGCAGCTCCCCTAATGAAGCAGAAAAACTGTTTTTT
>TRBJ1-4|TRBV5-1|NA|NA
CASSLGLGKDEKLFF
TGCGCCAGCAGCTTGGGTCTGGGGAAGGATGAAAAACTGTTTTTT
>TRBJ1-6|TRBV7-9|many|NA
CASSLAWNSPLHF
TGTGCCAGCAGCTTAGCCTGGAATTCACCCCTCCACTTT
>TRBJ2-3|TRBV7-3|NA|TRBD2
CASSSSGDVTDTQYF
TGTGCCAGCAGTTCTAGCGGGGACGTCACAGATACGCAGTATTTT
>TRBJ2-1|TRBV7-9|few|NA
CASSVGASRRSEQFF
TGTGCCAGCAGCGTCGGTGCTAGTAGACGGAGTGAGCAGTTCTTC
>TRBJ2-2|TRBV25-1|NA|NA
CASSDRRNTGELFF
TGTGCCAGCTCCGACAGGAGGAACACCGGGGAGCTGTTTTTT
>TRBJ1-2|TRBV6-1|NA|NA
CASSARETESYGYTF
TGTGCCAGCAGTGCCCGTGAGACAGAGTCCTATGGCTACACCTTC
>TRBJ2-4|TRBV28|once|TRBD2
CASSLIGGRGAKNIQYF
TGTGCCAGCAGTTTGATTGGCGGGAGGGGGGCCAAAAACATTCAGTACTTC
>TRBJ1-2|TRBV2|NA|NA
CARTKTADYGYTF
TGTGCCAGAACGAAGACAGCCGACTATGGCTACACCTTC
>TRBJ2-5|TRBV7-2|few|NA
CASSFRGRGETQYF
TGTGCCAGCAGCTTTCGGGGGAGAGGGGAGACCCAGTACTTC
>TRBJ2-7|TRBV7-3|NA|NA
CASSLFPAGAYEQYF
TGTGCCAGCAGCTTATTCCCGGCAGGGGCCTACGAGCAGTACTTC
>TRBJ1-1|TRBV27|medium-sized|NA
CASSLTYREGTEAFF
TGTGCCAGCAGTCTCACTTACAGGGAAGGCACTGAAGCTTTCTTT
>TRBJ2-4|TRBV11-2|NA|NA
CASSLGTQGVIQYF
TGTGCCAGCAGCTTAGGGACCCAGGGAGTCATTCAGTACTTC
>TRBJ2-5|TRBV20-1|NA|TRBD1
CRTGGETQYF
TGCAGGACAGGGGGAGAGACCCAGTACTTC
>TRBJ2-1|TRBV19|NA|TRBD2
CASSGLAVHEQFF
TGTGCCAGTAGTGGACTAGCGGTGCATGAGCAGTTCTTC
>TRBJ1-2|TRBV28|NA|TRBD1
CASSIEQGASYGYTF
TGTGCCAGCAGTATCGAACAGGGGGCTTCCTATGGCTACACCTTC
>TRBJ2-7|TRBV19|NA|TRBD1
CASSVHRDRVSYEQYF
TGTGCCAGTAGTGTCCACCGGGACAGGGTCTCCTACGAGCAGTACTTC
>TRBJ2-3|TRBV12-5|once|NA
CASVRDLTDTQYF
TGTGCTAGTGTACGGGATTTGACAGATACGCAGTATTTT
>TRBJ2-5|TRBV6-1|few|NA
CASSAVATEQRYF
TGTGCCAGCAGTGCAGTTGCAACGGAGCAACGGTACTTC
>TRBJ2-1|TRBV7-2|NA|TRBD2
CASSQTSGRLDEQFF
TGTGCCAGCAGCCAAACTAGCGGGAGGCTCGATGAGCAGTTCTTC
>TRBJ2-7|TRBV15|NA|TRBD2
CATSRLTSGTSEQYF
TGTGCCACCAGCAGGTTGACTAGCGGGACGAGTGAGCAGTACTTC
>TRBJ2-7|TRBV27|NA|NA
CASSLEGEHEQYF
TGTGCCAGCAGTTTAGAGGGGGAACACGAGCAGTACTTC
>TRBJ2-1|TRBV7-7|NA|NA
CASSLDSDNEQFF
TGTGCCAGCAGCTTAGACAGTGACAATGAGCAGTTCTTC
>TRBJ2-2|TRBV5-4|NA|TRBD1
CASSLAPGQATGELFF
TGTGCCAGCAGCTTGGCACCGGGACAGGCGACCGGGGAGCTGTTTTTT
>TRBJ2-1|TRBV5-1|NA|TRBD2
CASSPDNSGYEQFF
TGCGCCAGCAGTCCAGATAATAGCGGGTATGAGCAGTTCTTC
>TRBJ2-3|TRBV2|NA|NA
CASSRDSTDTQYF
TGTGCCAGCAGTCGCGACAGCACAGATACGCAGTATTTT
>TRBJ2-7|TRBV6-8|NA|TRBD2
CASSLGGLAGAYEQYF
TGTGCCAGCAGCCTAGGGGGACTAGCGGGTGCCTACGAGCAGTACTTC
>TRBJ2-7|TRBV5-4|NA|NA
CASSLGGLGYEQYF
TGTGCCAGCAGCTTGGGGGGCCTTGGGTACGAGCAGTACTTC
>TRBJ1-1|TRBV28|NA|TRBD1
CASSPHQTGQINTEAFF
TGTGCCAGCAGTCCCCATCAAACGGGACAGATAAACACTGAAGCTTTCTTT
>TRBJ2-7|TRBV18|NA|NA
CASSPLEERAEQYF
TGTGCCAGCTCCCCACTAGAGGAGCGGGCCGAGCAGTACTTC
>TRBJ1-1|TRBV30|NA|TRBD1
CAWSVRRQGGLRNTEAFF
TGTGCCTGGAGTGTGAGGAGACAGGGAGGGTTACGGAACACTGAAGCTTTCTTT
>TRBJ2-1|TRBV20-1|NA|NA
CSARGPYEQFF
TGCAGTGCTAGAGGCCCGTATGAGCAGTTCTTC
>TRBJ2-7|TRBV9|NA|TRBD2
CASSEGLAGASYEQYF
TGTGCCAGCAGCGAGGGACTAGCGGGGGCCTCCTACGAGCAGTACTTC
>TRBJ2-3|TRBV7-8|NA|NA
CASSRDLGGSTDTQYF
TGTGCCAGCAGCCGAGATCTTGGGGGGAGCACAGATACGCAGTATTTT
>TRBJ2-1|TRBV6-1|NA|NA
CASSVGGGPYNEQFF
TGTGCCAGCAGTGTTGGTGGCGGACCGTACAATGAGCAGTTCTTC
>TRBJ2-5|TRBV7-2|NA|NA
CASSPGQQETQYF
TGTGCCAGCAGCCCGGGACAACAAGAGACCCAGTACTTC
>TRBJ1-2|TRBV5-1|NA|NA
CASSLLWDSLYTF
TGCGCCAGCAGCTTGTTATGGGATTCTTTATACACCTTC
>TRBJ1-5|TRBV28|NA|NA
CASSESPRDFLQHF
TGTGCCAGCAGCGAATCCCCCAGGGATTTCCTCCAGCATTTT